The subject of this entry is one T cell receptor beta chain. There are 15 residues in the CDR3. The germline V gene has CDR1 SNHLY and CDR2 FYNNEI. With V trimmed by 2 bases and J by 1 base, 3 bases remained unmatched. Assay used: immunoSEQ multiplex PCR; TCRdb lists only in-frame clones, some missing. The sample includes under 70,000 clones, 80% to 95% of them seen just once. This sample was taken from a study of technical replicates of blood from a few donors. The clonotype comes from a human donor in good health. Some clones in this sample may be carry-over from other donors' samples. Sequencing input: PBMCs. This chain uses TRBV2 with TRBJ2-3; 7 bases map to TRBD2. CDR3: CASSERAGGTDTQYF. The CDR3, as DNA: TGTGCCAGCAGTGAACGCGCGGGGGGCACAGATACGCAGTATTTT.